This T cell receptor beta chain was captured by sequencing in a study of shared clonotypes between healthy human individuals. Clones were read by immunoSEQ multiplex PCR, and TCRdb kept only the in-frame ones, dropping some. The data contain a few million clones, around nine tenths of them singletons. The germline V gene has CDR1 LGHNT and CDR2 FRNRAP. Trimming cost V 4 bases and J 1 base, with 13 bases left between them. The CDR3 loop spans 15 amino acids. A remark on this clone: The antigen is not known.

General study findings and limits: On the whole, naive subsets had larger estimated richness than memory subsets had.

Material: naive CD4+ T cells sorted from blood. As for subset: CD45RA+ positively selected. The rearrangement joins TRBV12-5 to TRBJ1-1; D perhaps matches TRBD1 (5 bases). The origin of this receptor is a man aged 18 to 30 in good health. The CDR3 DNA reads as TGTGCTAGTGGTTCGGGACCCTCCGGGAACACTGAAGCTTTCTTT. It is translated as CASGSGPSGNTEAFF. The full variable domain, rest sourced from reference TRBV12-5 and TRBJ1-1, is DARVTQTPRHKVTEMGQEVTMRCQPILGHNTVFWYRQTMMQGLELLAYFRNRAPLDDSGMPKDRFSAEMPDATLATLKIQPSEPRDSAVYFCASGSGPSGNTEAFFGQGTRLTVV.